The 30 T cell receptor beta chains presented below share a single source sample, sequenced in a study of patients and donors after allogeneic stem cell transplantation. TCRdb re-analysed the RT-PCR reads in MiXCR, keeping a single row per CDR3 protein. There are hundreds of thousands of distinct CDR3 sequences in the sample; 16% occur only once, and 7.2% lies in the top ten. Input material: blood, either unsorted or a sorted T cell fraction (not recorded which). The source is a human donor who was either an allogeneic HSCT recipient or a stem cell or donor lymphocyte infusion donor (not recorded which). It is not recorded whose cells these are; they may come from a transplant donor.

This clonotype showed up many times. This chain connects TRBV5-1 to TRBJ1-1; tentatively, D is TRBD1 (5 bases). The germline gives CDR1 SGHRS, CDR2 YFSETQ. V was clipped by 0 bases and J by 2 bases, with 11 bases between them. The CDR3 runs to 15 residues. CDR3 sequence: CASSLGTRDNTEAFF. The CDR3 DNA reads as TGCGCCAGCAGCTTGGGAACCCGGGACAACACTGAAGCTTTCTTT.

This clonotype was seen more than once but under ten times. The chain recombines TRBV5-6 with TRBJ2-7; TRBD2 matches at 15 bases. Unmatched junction bases numbered 5, after V lost 1 base and J lost 6 bases. This CDR3 has 16 residues. Germline CDR1 reads SGHDT; CDR2 reads YYEEEE. CDR3 in amino acids: CASSLRTSGRASEQYF. DNA for the CDR3: TGTGCCAGCAGCTTGAGGACTAGCGGGAGGGCCTCCGAGCAGTACTTC.

The genes are TRBV5-1 and TRBJ2-2, with no clear D. The CDR3 consists of 14 residues. Between the trimmed V and J ends, which lost 2 bases and 2 bases, there was a span of 7 bases. Germline V gene lookup returns CDR1 SGHRS and CDR2 YFSETQ. CDR3 sequence reads: CASSLGFNTGELFF. The CDR3, as DNA: TGCGCCAGCAGCTTAGGGTTCAACACCGGGGAGCTGTTTTTT. The entire variable domain, with the rest obtained from reference TRBV5-1 and TRBJ2-2, is as follows: KAGVTQTPRYLIKTRGQQVTLSCSPISGHRSVSWYQQTPGQGLQFLFEYFSETQRNKGNFPGRFSGRQFSNSRSEMNVSTLELGDSALYLCASSLGFNTGELFFGEGSRLTVL.

This clonotype was detected a few times. This chain connects TRBV6-1 to TRBJ1-1; D is undetermined. The CDR3 runs 13 residues. Trimming shortened V by 7 bases and J by 1 base, and 10 bases separated the two germline ends. Germline assignment: CDR1 MNHNS and CDR2 SASEGT. CDR3: CASTRHRNTEAFF. The CDR3 DNA follows: TGTGCCAGCACCCGACATCGGAACACTGAAGCTTTCTTT.

The chain combines TRBV20-1 with TRBJ2-1; D ambiguous. V lost 6 bases to trimming and J lost 6 bases, with 18 bases between them. This CDR3 region has 14 residues. Germline V gene data show CDR1 as DFQATT and CDR2 as SNEGSKA (reference sequence). The CDR3 is CSAPTVRAINEQFF. In DNA, the CDR3 is TGCAGTGCCCCCACAGTACGTGCGATCAATGAGCAGTTCTTC.

The CDR3 here is CATSRARQGANYGYTF. CDR3 coding DNA: TGTGCCACCAGCAGAGCTCGGCAGGGGGCTAACTATGGCTACACCTTC. The rearrangement uses TRBV15 and TRBJ1-2; 7 bases match TRBD1. The germline gives CDR1 LNHNV, CDR2 YYDKDF (reference sequence). The CDR3 extends over 16 amino acids. The V segment lost 1 base and the J segment 0 bases; nucleotides outside the gene matches: 5.

This clonotype showed up just a few times. The rearrangement links TRBV20-1 to TRBJ2-5, with a tentative D call TRBD2 (6 bases). The germline gives CDR1 DFQATT, CDR2 SNEGSKA (reference sequence). The V and J ends lost 8 bases and 5 bases respectively, with 21 bases between them. This CDR3 has 14 amino acids. CDR3 protein: CSPSYPSRGETQYF. For the CDR3, the DNA is TGCAGTCCCTCCTACCCCAGCCGGGGGGAGACCCAGTACTTC.

V gene TRBV20-1 combines with J gene TRBJ2-6; D gene ambiguous. V gave up 2 bases and J gave up 2 bases, with 7 bases separating them. From germline, CDR1 is DFQATT and CDR2 SNEGSKA (reference sequence). The CDR3 extends over 14 amino acids. The CDR3 protein is CSARQAAGANVLTF. The CDR3 DNA is TGCAGTGCTAGACAGGCCGCTGGGGCCAACGTCCTGACTTTC.

This clonotype was seen at least ten times. The J gene is TRBJ2-1, the V gene TRBV5-1, with TRBD2 matching 12 bases. The CDR3 is 19 residues long. Germline CDR1 and CDR2: SGHRS and YFSETQ. With 4 bases clipped from V and 0 bases from J, the junction kept 11 bases outside the gene matches. This CDR3 reads CASSPRLAGAPLSYNEQFF. CDR3 DNA sequence: TGCGCCAGCAGCCCCAGACTAGCGGGGGCCCCCCTCTCCTACAATGAGCAGTTCTTC.

This clonotype was detected a few times. The chain is built from TRBV10-2 and TRBJ2-7; TRBD1 matches at 8 bases. The germline CDR1 and CDR2 sequences are WSHSY and SAAADI. The CDR3 covers 16 residues. V shed 3 bases and J 6 bases; nucleotides not matched to a gene: 13. The CDR3 DNA follows: TGCGCCAGCAGTGATAGGTGGACAGGGTACCGGGGCGAGCAGTACTTC. Encoded protein: CASSDRWTGYRGEQYF.

The chain is built from TRBV7-2 and TRBJ1-1; maybe TRBD1 (6 bases). Germline-derived CDR1 and CDR2 are SGHTA and FQGNSA. The CDR3 loop spans 15 amino acids. Between the trimmed V and J ends, which lost 4 bases and 1 base, there was a span of 13 bases. DNA of the CDR3: TGTGCCAGCAGCTCGCGACAGGCCCGGAACACTGAAGCTTTCTTT. This sequence encodes CASSSRQARNTEAFF.

Worth noting for this clonotype: At one of its ends the junction is not consistent with the germline gene, which may arise from a read error. As DNA, the CDR3 is TGTGCCAGCAGCCAAGATCTGACAGACTACGGGCAGTACTTC. Translating gives CASSQDLTDYGQYF. J is TRBJ2-7 and V is TRBV3-1, with D possibly called TRBD1 or TRBD2 (5 bases each). Germline loops: CDR1 LGHDT, CDR2 YNNKEL (reference sequence). The CDR3 totals 14 residues.

The chain joins TRBV5-5 to TRBJ1-2; 7 bases match TRBD1. CDR3 length: 15 residues. The germline V gene has CDR1 SGHKS and CDR2 YYEKEE (reference sequence). J lost 1 base, V lost 4 bases, and 7 bases had no gene match. DNA for the CDR3: TGTGCCAGCAGCCAACGGGACAGAGTTAACTATGGCTACACCTTC. Residues: CASSQRDRVNYGYTF.

This clonotype appeared a few times. V usage is TRBV6-4 and J usage is TRBJ2-1; D remains unclear. Between the trimmed V and J ends, which lost 5 bases and 5 bases, there was a span of 10 bases. The CDR3 spans 13 residues. Germline lookup yields CDR1 MRHNA and CDR2 SNTAGT. Here the CDR3 reads CASSPRSNNEQFF. DNA for the CDR3: TGTGCCAGCAGTCCAAGGTCCAACAATGAGCAGTTCTTC.

This chain joins TRBV12-3 or TRBV12-4 and TRBJ1-1; no clear D. The V gene lost 1 base and the J gene lost 0 bases, with 6 bases spanning the gap. The CDR3 runs to 14 residues. The CDR3, as DNA: TGTGCCAGCAGTTTAGTCTGGCTGAACACTGAAGCTTTCTTT. Protein product: CASSLVWLNTEAFF.

This clonotype showed up many times. The V and J genes are TRBV10-3 and TRBJ1-1; 7 nucleotides match TRBD1. The CDR3 spans 15 residues. The V gene's germline CDR1 is ENHRY and CDR2 SYGVKD. V shed 5 bases, J shed 1 base, and the junction held 7 bases outside the gene matches. The CDR3 protein is CAISNVQGTNTEAFF. CDR3 in DNA: TGTGCCATCAGTAACGTACAGGGGACGAACACTGAAGCTTTCTTT.

This clonotype was found a few times. The genes are TRBV24-1 and TRBJ2-7; D is unclear. The V gene lost 4 bases and the J gene lost 3 bases, with 9 bases spanning the gap. Germline CDR1 reads KGHDR; CDR2 reads SFDVKD. The CDR3 is 13 amino acids. The CDR3 sequence: CATSEGSRYEQYF. The CDR3 DNA is TGTGCCACCAGTGAAGGGTCCCGCTACGAGCAGTACTTC.

This clonotype has a handful of counts. The chain has TRBV6-5 and TRBJ2-7; either TRBD1 or TRBD2 may fit D (6 bases each). CDR1 MNHEY and CDR2 SVGAGI come from the germline V gene. The length of the CDR3 is 11 residues. The CDR3 is CASRGPGEQYF. In DNA, the CDR3 is TGTGCTTCTCGGGGGCCAGGGGAGCAGTACTTC.

The CDR3 DNA reads as TGCGCCAGCAGCCTGAAGGGCACCTACGAGCAGTACTTC. Translating it yields CASSLKGTYEQYF. The V gene is TRBV5-1, the J gene TRBJ2-7; D remains unclear. V was cut by 4 bases and J by 2 bases, with 10 bases left in between. The CDR3 covers 13 residues. Germline V gene data show CDR1 as SGHRS and CDR2 as YFSETQ. Using reference TRBV5-1 and TRBJ2-7 for the parts outside the CDR3, the full variable domain is KAGVTQTPRYLIKTRGQQVTLSCSPISGHRSVSWYQQTPGQGLQFLFEYFSETQRNKGNFPGRFSGRQFSNSRSEMNVSTLELGDSALYLCASSLKGTYEQYFGPGTRLTVT.

The sample holds one count of this clonotype. J is TRBJ1-5 and V is TRBV6-2 or TRBV6-3; D remains unclear. V was cut by 2 bases and J by 4 bases, with 9 bases left in between. The germline CDR1 and CDR2 sequences are MNHEY and SVGEGT. CDR3 length: 14 amino acids. CDR3 protein: CASSYKAANQPQHF. CDR3 in DNA: TGTGCCAGCAGTTACAAGGCAGCAAATCAGCCCCAGCATTTT.

This clonotype was observed a few times. The J gene is TRBJ2-2, the V gene TRBV4-1; the match to TRBD2 covers 8 bases. The CDR3 consists of 16 residues. The trim removed 5 bases at V and 5 bases at J, leaving 10 bases unmatched. Germline CDR1 and CDR2: MGHRA and YSYEKL. CDR3 nucleotides: TGCGCCAGCAGCACCCAAGCGGGAGTGGGTACCGGGGAGCTGTTTTTT. It is translated as CASSTQAGVGTGELFF.

The V call is TRBV9, the J call TRBJ2-3, with 8 bases that match TRBD2. Germline V gene data show CDR1 as SGDLS and CDR2 as YYNGEE. The CDR3 has 16 residues. The V and J ends lost 0 bases and 4 bases, in that order; junction bases with no gene match: 7. The chain's CDR3 is CASSVGDGRGPDTQYF. The CDR3 DNA follows: TGTGCCAGCAGCGTAGGCGACGGGAGGGGACCAGATACGCAGTATTTT.

This clonotype was observed a handful of times. V gene TRBV7-9 combines with J gene TRBJ2-7; D gene uncertain. Trimming pared 5 bases from V and 2 bases from J, leaving 7 bases between. The CDR3 consists of 12 residues. The germline CDR1 and CDR2 sequences are SEHNR and FQNEAQ (reference sequence). In nucleotides, the CDR3 is TGTGCCAGCAGCCCCTGGCCCTACGAGCAGTACTTC. Translating gives CASSPWPYEQYF. Full variable domain (outside the CDR3, taken from reference TRBV7-9 and TRBJ2-7): DTGVSQNPRHKITKRGQNVTFRCDPISEHNRLYWYRQTLGQGPEFLTYFQNEAQLEKSRLLSDRFSAERPKGSFSTLEIQRTEQGDSAMYLCASSPWPYEQYFGPGTRLTVT.

There are a few counts of this clonotype. The CDR3 DNA sequence: TGTGCCATCAGTGGGGCTGGACTAGCGGATAGCACAGATACGCAGTATTTT. Its translation: CAISGAGLADSTDTQYF. The gene calls are TRBV10-3 and TRBJ2-3; 10 nucleotides agree with TRBD2. CDR1 and CDR2 from the germline V gene are ENHRY and SYGVKD. V dropped 4 bases and J dropped 0; count of bases not matched to a gene: 7. The CDR3 sequence is 17 residues long.

This clonotype was counted only a few times. The chain has TRBV5-8 and TRBJ1-5; TRBD1 agrees at 9 bases. The CDR3 contains 16 residues. Germline V lookup: CDR1 SGHTS, CDR2 YDEGEE. The V gene end was trimmed by 4 bases and the J gene end by 4 bases; junction bases not matched to a gene: 9. CDR3 in DNA: TGTGCCAGCAGCCTGCTCTTTGGGACAGGGAATCAGCCCCAGCATTTT. Its protein product is CASSLLFGTGNQPQHF. Filled out from reference TRBV5-8 and TRBJ1-5, the complete variable domain reads EAGVTQSPTHLIKTRGQQATLRCSPISGHTSVYWYQQALGLGLQFLLWYDEGEERNRGNFPPRFSGRQFPNYSSELNVNALELEDSALYLCASSLLFGTGNQPQHFGDGTRLSIL.

This CDR3 reads CASSSNAKQGKTTGELFF. Written as DNA, the CDR3 is TGCGCCAGCAGCTCAAACGCCAAACAGGGAAAGACAACCGGGGAGCTGTTTTTT. The rearrangement uses TRBV5-1 and TRBJ2-2; D is perhaps TRBD1 (6 bases). The CDR3 length is 18 residues. Trimming took 3 bases from V and 5 from J, leaving 23 bases between them. Germline loops: CDR1 SGHRS, CDR2 YFSETQ.

A note on this clonotype: Given a much more abundant clone one base away, this may be a read error. CDR3 sequence reads: CASTLMNSGEQYF. The CDR3 DNA is TGTGCCAGCACCCTGATGAATAGCGGGGAGCAGTACTTC. The gene calls are TRBV12-3 or TRBV12-4 and TRBJ2-7; TRBD2 aligns across 7 bases. Unmatched junction bases numbered 10, after V lost 7 bases and J lost 7 bases. This CDR3 region has 13 residues.

This clonotype was counted only a few times. The chain employs TRBV29-1 and TRBJ1-1, with D possibly being TRBD1 (6 bases). Deletions cut 4 bases from V and 1 base from J, with 25 bases between. The CDR3 runs to 18 residues. The germline V gene has CDR1 SQVTM and CDR2 ANQGSEA. The CDR3 reads CSVARGAGWRGTNTEAFF. CDR3 DNA: TGCAGCGTTGCCCGGGGGGCAGGGTGGAGAGGGACGAACACTGAAGCTTTCTTT. Based on the CDR3 plus reference TRBV29-1 and TRBJ1-1, the full variable domain is SAVISQKPSRDICQRGTSLTIQCQVDSQVTMMFWYRQQPGQSLTLIATANQGSEATYESGFVIDKFPISRPNLTFSTLTVSNMSPEDSSIYLCSVARGAGWRGTNTEAFFGQGTRLTVV.

The rearrangement joins TRBV12-3 or TRBV12-4 to TRBJ1-5; 11 bases fit TRBD1. The CDR3 contains 15 residues. J gave up 7 bases and V 8 bases, and 10 bases lay outside the gene matches. The CDR3 reads CASRRGQGVEQPQHF. The CDR3 nucleotides are TGTGCCAGCCGTCGGGGACAGGGGGTCGAACAGCCCCAGCATTTT.

This clonotype was counted between two and nine times. V usage is TRBV5-1 and J usage is TRBJ2-7; TRBD2 matches at 10 bases. V gave up 0 bases and J gave up 2 bases; unmatched junction bases: 5. Per the germline V gene, CDR1 is SGHRS and CDR2 is YFSETQ. This CDR3 contains 16 residues. The chain's CDR3 is CASSLEASGSPYEQYF. As DNA, the CDR3 is TGCGCCAGCAGCTTGGAGGCTAGCGGGAGCCCCTACGAGCAGTACTTC.